What follows describes a single TCR beta chain. The sample originates from a study of blood T cell repertoires in COVID-19. In the original workflow: Reference gene primer amplification gave estimated nucleated cell counts. Only in-frame clones appear in the TCRdb table, and some are missing; sequencing was by immunoSEQ multiplex PCR. Clone size and V and J calls were adopted from that table, with D and trimming inferred from the DNA. The sample holds approximately 140,000 clones; 70% to 90% are singletons and the top ten take 1.2%. Germline V gene data show CDR1 as SGHTA and CDR2 as FQGNSA. The length of the CDR3 is 14 residues. Trimming cost V 3 bases and J 0 bases; bases outside gene matches: 2.

This chain joins TRBV7-2 and TRBJ2-7; 7 nucleotides match TRBD2. Sequencing was performed on PBMCs or T cells enriched from blood (not recorded which). The receptor comes from a woman in her twenties or thirties with acute COVID-19. In DNA, the CDR3 is TGTGCCAGCAGCTTTAGCGGGTTCTCCTACGAGCAGTACTTC. It translates to CASSFSGFSYEQYF.